This paragraph covers one T cell receptor (beta chain) sequence. Its antigen is not known. The V and J ends lost 2 bases and 3 bases respectively, with 20 bases between them. This CDR3 spans 17 amino acids. Germline loops: CDR1 MDHEN, CDR2 SYDVKM. This entry is derived from a study of blood T cells in healthy people across ages. Study at large: Through template switching, about one barcoded beta molecule was captured per two T cells, as measured in model experiments. General study results and limits: Any conclusive comparison of naive versus antigen-experienced cells was prevented by using unsorted PBMCs.

Extractions gave at least 5.5 micrograms of total RNA per sample. Through a sample-barcoded 5' primer and a J-beta primer mix, a second PCR was run for roughly 6 to 12 cycles. TCRdb re-called the 5' RACE reads through MiXCR, storing one row per CDR3 protein. In the table there are some 1.4 million distinct CDR3 sequences, roughly 40% of which are singletons. This receptor was identified in a woman aged 18-35 years in good health. The V and J genes are TRBV28 and TRBJ2-7, with D tentatively TRBD1 (6 bases). The sample consisted of blood. CDR3 sequence (DNA): TGTGCCAGCAGTTTAGGCCCTCTGGGACAATCAGTCTACGAGCAGTACTTC. It codes for CASSLGPLGQSVYEQYF.